Presented here are 25 T cell receptor beta chains from one specimen sequenced in a study of blood T cell repertoires in COVID-19. Profiling relied on immunoSEQ multiplex PCR, and the TCRdb table lists in-frame clones only, not all of them. The repertoire holds tens of thousands of clones, with roughly 89% as singletons. The sequencing input was peripheral blood. The receptors derive from a woman aged 55-70 years with COVID-19, enrolled during active disease.

The CDR3 sequence: CASSPPSYNYGYTF. CDR3 coding DNA: TGTGCCAGCTCACCACCCAGTTATAACTATGGCTACACCTTC. The chain has TRBV18 and TRBJ1-2; D ambiguous. Trimming took off 0 bases at V and 1 base at J, with 6 bases between the two ends. The CDR3 totals 14 residues. Germline-derived CDR1 and CDR2 are KGHSH and LQKENI.

This chain uses TRBV10-2 with TRBJ1-1, with 7 bases identical to TRBD1. V dropped 7 bases and J dropped 3; count of bases not matched to a gene: 8. CDR1 is WSHSY and CDR2 is SAAADI in the germline V gene. The CDR3 is 14 amino acids. CDR3 sequence: CASKRQGRDTEAFF. The CDR3 DNA sequence: TGCGCCAGCAAAAGACAGGGTAGGGACACTGAAGCTTTCTTT.

In its sample, this clone was seen a few times. This chain connects TRBV3-1 (or the pseudogene TRBV3-2) to TRBJ2-5, with D tentatively TRBD1 (5 bases). The length of the CDR3 is 15 residues. Per germline, CDR1 LGHDT and CDR2 YNNKEL (reference sequence). V was clipped by 7 bases and J by 0 bases, with 15 bases between them. DNA for the CDR3: TGTGCCAGCACCCTAGGACATTCGTACCAAGAGACCCAGTACTTC. The encoded protein is CASTLGHSYQETQYF.

This chain uses TRBV2 with TRBJ2-7; D is possibly TRBD1 (5 bases). V was shortened by 4 bases and J by 4 bases, with 14 bases between the two germline ends. From germline, CDR1 is SNHLY and CDR2 FYNNEI. The CDR3 is 14 residues long. The CDR3: CASSAKGHPYEQYF. CDR3 DNA: TGTGCCAGCAGTGCAAAAGGACACCCGTACGAGCAGTACTTC.

This clone was seen a handful of times. The chain employs TRBV10-3 and TRBJ2-7, with TRBD1 matching 10 bases. The junction had 6 bases not matched to a gene; V was cut back by 6 bases and J by 1 base. Germline V lookup: CDR1 ENHRY, CDR2 SYGVKD. CDR3 size: 15 residues. The CDR3 DNA reads TGTGCCATCAGCCCCGACAGGGGGCGATCCTACGAGCAGTACTTC. This codes for CAISPDRGRSYEQYF.

This clone occurred once. V is TRBV4-2 and J is TRBJ1-2, with a possible D match to TRBD1 (6 bases). Deletions cut 0 bases from V and 2 bases from J, with 10 bases between. In germline, CDR1 is LGHNA, CDR2 YNFKEQ. The CDR3 is 15 amino acids. The DNA for the CDR3 is TGTGCCAGCAGCCAAGAGACAGGCCAGAACTATGGCTACACCTTC. It encodes CASSQETGQNYGYTF.

V gene TRBV7-8 combines with J gene TRBJ2-5; 8 bases line up with TRBD2. Germline V gene sequence: CDR1 SGHVS, CDR2 FQNEAQ. J lost 2 bases, V lost 5 bases, and 10 bases had no gene match. This CDR3 has 16 amino acids. CDR3 protein: CASSPRASGFQETQYF. In DNA form, the CDR3 reads TGTGCCAGCAGCCCCCGGGCTAGCGGGTTTCAAGAGACCCAGTACTTC.

This chain links TRBV28 with TRBJ1-2; 10 positions match TRBD1. The germline CDR1 and CDR2 sequences are MDHEN and SYDVKM. Trimming at V came to 5 bases and at J to 8 bases, leaving 5 bases not matched to a gene. The CDR3 is made up of 13 amino acids. CDR3 region: CASSRQGATGYTF. CDR3 coding DNA: TGTGCCAGCAGTCGACAGGGGGCGACGGGCTACACCTTC.

The table lists this clone with a few counts. The V gene is TRBV5-4, the J gene TRBJ2-1; 7 bases line up with TRBD2. J was trimmed by 4 bases and V by 4 bases; bases with no gene match: 8. Germline CDR1 is SGHNT and CDR2 is YYREEE (reference sequence). The CDR3 sequence is 15 residues long. CDR3 bases: TGTGCCAGCAGCCGCGGGGCTAGCGGTTACAATGAGCAGTTCTTC. It is translated as CASSRGASGYNEQFF.

This sequence joins TRBV6-5 and TRBJ2-7; tentatively, D is TRBD2 (6 bases). This CDR3 contains 14 residues. The germline V gene encodes CDR1 MNHEY and CDR2 SVGAGI. With 0 bases removed from V and 7 bases from J, the gap between germline ends came to 13 bases. CDR3: CASSYSGGSGEQYF. CDR3 bases: TGTGCCAGCAGTTACTCCGGGGGATCGGGAGAGCAGTACTTC.

This clone was seen just once. The chain employs TRBV10-3 and TRBJ1-2, with TRBD1 as a possible D gene (6 bases). CDR1 is ENHRY and CDR2 is SYGVKD in the germline V gene. CDR3 length: 13 residues. V was trimmed by 2 bases and J by 2 bases, leaving 6 bases between them. This CDR3 is CAISETGNYGYTF. The DNA for the CDR3 is TGTGCCATCAGTGAGACAGGGAACTATGGCTACACCTTC.

The chain couples TRBV9 to TRBJ2-5; no firm D call. The CDR3 has 15 amino acids. The V end lost 0 bases, the J end lost 2 bases, and 11 bases lay between the germline ends. Germline CDR1 SGDLS, CDR2 YYNGEE. As DNA, the CDR3 is TGTGCCAGCAGCGTAGGAGTGATCGGGCAAGAGACCCAGTACTTC. Translation gives CASSVGVIGQETQYF.

This rearrangement joins TRBV18 to TRBJ2-2, with a weak D call TRBD1 (6 bases). Trimming left V 3 bases short and J 2 bases short, with 13 bases between. Germline-derived CDR1 and CDR2 are KGHSH and LQKENI. The CDR3 covers 16 residues. CDR3 sequence reads: CASSPPDRRNTGELFF. CDR3 nucleotides: TGTGCCAGCTCACCGCCAGACAGGCGAAACACCGGGGAGCTGTTTTTT.

Remarks on this clone: Other DNA sequences of this sample code for an identical CDR3. The chain is built from TRBV5-4 and TRBJ2-3, with 12 nucleotides matching TRBD2. This CDR3 has 16 residues. Trimming took 0 bases from V and 6 from J; bases not matched to a gene: 5. Germline CDR1 is SGHNT and CDR2 is YYREEE (reference sequence). The CDR3 sequence: CASSLAGLAGTDTQYF. The CDR3 region has the DNA TGTGCCAGCAGCTTGGCAGGACTAGCGGGGACGGATACGCAGTATTTT.

The chain recombines TRBV10-2 with TRBJ1-5, with D unresolved. The CDR3 covers 15 residues. The germline V and J ends were trimmed by 3 bases and 0 bases, with 9 bases remaining between them. CDR1 is WSHSY, CDR2 SAAADI, per germline. The CDR3 protein is CASSEVVYSNQPQHF. The CDR3, as DNA: TGCGCCAGCAGTGAAGTAGTTTATAGCAATCAGCCCCAGCATTTT.

The chain recombines TRBV6-2 or TRBV6-3 with TRBJ2-2; D not certain. Trimming shortened V by 4 bases and J by 6 bases, and 12 bases separated the two germline ends. The germline V gene has CDR1 MNHEY and CDR2 SVGEGT. The CDR3 totals 14 residues. The CDR3 protein is CASSLRLSAGELFF. The CDR3 DNA is TGTGCCAGCAGTTTAAGGCTGAGCGCCGGGGAGCTGTTTTTT.

The chain employs TRBV6-1 and TRBJ1-2; the D gene is possibly TRBD1 (5 bases). Germline V CDR1 and CDR2: MNHNS, SASEGT. This CDR3 has 14 amino acids. Trimming removed 1 base from V and 7 bases from J, with 13 bases in between. In DNA, the CDR3 is TGTGCCAGCAGTGAAGGGGGCTGGGCCTCTGGCTACACCTTC. Its protein product is CASSEGGWASGYTF.

The rearrangement joins TRBV7-8 to TRBJ2-3; D not resolved. The V end was cut by 5 bases, the J end by 4 bases, with 10 bases between. CDR1 SGHVS and CDR2 FQNEAQ come from the germline V gene. The CDR3 is 13 amino acids. Here the CDR3 DNA reads TGTGCCAGCAGCCACCCTCAGTCAGATACGCAGTATTTT. The encoded protein is CASSHPQSDTQYF.

The chain combines TRBV14 with TRBJ1-6, with D uncertain. CDR3 length equals 17 residues. Germline CDR1 is SGHDN and CDR2 is FVKESK. V was trimmed by 1 base and J by 0 bases, leaving 10 bases between them. The CDR3 protein is CASSQARRSSYNSPLHF. The CDR3 region has the DNA TGTGCCAGCAGCCAAGCCAGAAGAAGCTCCTATAATTCACCCCTCCACTTT. Full variable domain (missing parts from reference TRBV14 and TRBJ1-6): EAGVTQFPSHSVIEKGQTVTLRCDPISGHDNLYWYRRVMGKEIKFLLHFVKESKQDESGMPNNRFLAERTGGTYSTLKVQPAELEDSGVYFCASSQARRSSYNSPLHFGNGTRLTVT.

The rearrangement joins TRBV18 to TRBJ1-1; D call uncertain. CDR3 size: 14 residues. With 6 bases removed from V and 5 bases from J, the gap between germline ends came to 16 bases. CDR1 and CDR2 from the germline V gene are KGHSH and LQKENI. The CDR3 sequence: CASSNGDDGTEAFF. In DNA, the CDR3 is TGTGCCAGCTCTAACGGGGATGACGGTACTGAAGCTTTCTTT.

The rearrangement uses TRBV6-5 and TRBJ1-5; D is unresolved. Per the germline V gene, CDR1 is MNHEY and CDR2 is SVGAGI. CDR3 length equals 13 residues. Trimming took 5 bases from V and 3 from J, leaving 8 bases between them. CDR3 nucleotides: TGTGCCAGCAGTCTATATCACAATCAGCCCCAGCATTTT. It specifies CASSLYHNQPQHF.

This chain connects TRBV2 to TRBJ2-1, with TRBD1 matching over 7 bases. The CDR3 runs 14 residues. With V trimmed by 3 bases and J by 8 bases, 7 bases remained unmatched. Germline V gene sequence: CDR1 SNHLY, CDR2 FYNNEI. The CDR3 DNA follows: TGTGCCAGCAGTGAGCAGGGGGACGTAGATGAGCAGTTCTTC. Its protein is CASSEQGDVDEQFF.

CDR3 loop: CASSIRYSNYGYTF. The CDR3 nucleotides are TGTGCCAGTAGTATAAGATACAGTAACTATGGCTACACCTTC. The V call is TRBV19, the J call TRBJ1-2; D not certain. V gave up 2 bases and J gave up 1 base, with 8 bases separating them. The CDR3 sequence is 14 residues long. Germline V lookup: CDR1 LNHDA, CDR2 SQIVND (reference sequence).

The genes are TRBV28 and TRBJ1-5; D not resolved. V was pared by 7 bases and J by 5 bases, with 18 bases between. The CDR3 is 15 residues long. Germline V gene lookup returns CDR1 MDHEN and CDR2 SYDVKM. As DNA, the CDR3 is TGTGCCAGCACCTCGACTGCAGCCGGGTATCAGCCCCAGCATTTT. Residues: CASTSTAAGYQPQHF.

The chain joins TRBV5-1 to TRBJ2-3; 9 positions match TRBD1. Unmatched junction bases numbered 5, after V lost 7 bases and J lost 2 bases. Germline assignment: CDR1 SGHRS and CDR2 YFSETQ. This CDR3 is built from 14 residues. The CDR3 DNA is TGCGCCAGCGAGGGGACAGGGTACACAGATACGCAGTATTTT. As protein: CASEGTGYTDTQYF.